The 23 T cell receptor beta chains below all came from one sample that was sequenced in a study of monozygotic twins with cystic fibrosis. TCRdb keeps only in-frame clones here, not all; method: immunoSEQ multiplex PCR. The sample shows 15,000 to 20,000 clones, 96% of them seen only once. The sample comprised blood. The receptors were gathered from a girl aged 2 to 10 with cystic fibrosis.

The chain has TRBV10-3 and TRBJ2-1, with 8 bases fitting TRBD1. This CDR3 is 13 amino acids long. J gave up 5 bases and V 5 bases, and 2 bases lay outside the gene matches. Germline V gives CDR1 ENHRY, CDR2 SYGVKD. CDR3 region: CAISQDRDNEQFF. For the CDR3, the DNA is TGTGCCATCAGTCAGGACAGGGACAATGAGCAGTTCTTC.

The gene calls are TRBV15 and TRBJ2-1, with 9 nucleotides matching TRBD2. The length of the CDR3 is 15 residues. Germline V CDR1 and CDR2: LNHNV, YYDKDF (reference sequence). V was pared by 3 bases and J by 6 bases, with 6 bases of the junction left unmatched. The CDR3 region is CATSSRLAALNEQFF. CDR3 in DNA: TGTGCCACCAGCAGTAGACTAGCGGCGCTCAATGAGCAGTTCTTC.

V and J are TRBV30 and TRBJ2-1; 7 nucleotides line up with TRBD1. The CDR3 length is 15 residues. Germline V gives CDR1 GTSNPN, CDR2 SVGIG (reference sequence). J lost 1 base, V lost 3 bases, and 6 bases had no gene match. This chain's CDR3 is CAWSAEDRSYNEQFF. The CDR3 region has the DNA TGTGCCTGGAGCGCCGAGGACAGGTCCTACAATGAGCAGTTCTTC.

This clone was seen more than once but under ten times. V is TRBV19 and J is TRBJ1-2, with 9 bases identical to TRBD1. V lost 3 bases and J lost 7; bases outside the gene matches: 6. The germline CDR1 and CDR2 sequences are LNHDA and SQIVND (reference sequence). The CDR3 runs 14 residues. The CDR3 region is CASSMAQGAGGYTF. The CDR3 nucleotides read TGTGCCAGTAGTATGGCACAGGGGGCGGGTGGCTACACCTTC.

The rearrangement joins TRBV5-1 to TRBJ1-3; weak D call: TRBD1 (5 bases). The germline gives CDR1 SGHRS, CDR2 YFSETQ. The V end lost 0 bases, the J end lost 0 bases, and 7 bases lay between the germline ends. There are 15 residues in the CDR3. CDR3 coding DNA: TGCGCCAGCAGCTTGGTGGGGGACTCTGGAAACACCATATATTTT. It specifies CASSLVGDSGNTIYF. The whole variable domain, remainder taken from reference TRBV5-1 and TRBJ1-3, is KAGVTQTPRYLIKTRGQQVTLSCSPISGHRSVSWYQQTPGQGLQFLFEYFSETQRNKGNFPGRFSGRQFSNSRSEMNVSTLELGDSALYLCASSLVGDSGNTIYFGEGSWLTVV.

V usage is TRBV6-4 and J usage is TRBJ2-1, with 9 bases fitting TRBD2. The germline V gene has CDR1 MRHNA and CDR2 SNTAGT. The trim removed 3 bases at V and 9 bases at J, leaving 9 bases unmatched. The CDR3 consists of 15 residues. CDR3 DNA: TGTGCCAGCAGTGATCGCGGGGGGGGATCAGGTGAGCAGTTCTTC. Translating it yields CASSDRGGGSGEQFF.

The chain has TRBV15 and TRBJ2-3; 9 nucleotides align to TRBD1. V lost 2 bases and J lost 2; bases outside the gene matches: 11. CDR1 is LNHNV and CDR2 is YYDKDF in the germline V gene (reference sequence). This CDR3 region has 18 residues. The CDR3 sequence is CATSRPRRTGENTDTQYF. CDR3 coding DNA: TGTGCCACCAGCAGACCTCGTCGGACAGGGGAGAACACAGATACGCAGTATTTT. The full variable domain, with the rest looked up from reference TRBV15 and TRBJ2-3, is DAMVIQNPRYQVTQFGKPVTLSCSQTLNHNVMYWYQQKSSQAPKLLFHYYDKDFNNEADTPDNFQSRRPNTSFCFLDIRSPGLGDTAMYLCATSRPRRTGENTDTQYFGPGTRLTVL.

This chain connects TRBV21-1 to TRBJ1-6. TRBV21-1 is given as a pseudogene. The CDR3 is made up of 15 amino acids. CDR3 in amino acids: CASSKGPFCNSPLHF. CDR3 in DNA: TGTGCCAGCAGCAAAGGTCCGTTTTGTAATTCACCCCTCCACTTT.

The chain links TRBV30 to TRBJ2-3; D ambiguous. The germline gives CDR1 GTSNPN, CDR2 SVGIG (reference sequence). The CDR3 runs 15 residues. Between the trimmed V and J ends, which lost 2 bases and 4 bases, there was a span of 16 bases. CDR3 bases: TGTGCCTGGAGTTCTAGTTTGGTTTATTCAGATACGCAGTATTTT. This gives the protein CAWSSSLVYSDTQYF.

This chain uses TRBV5-1 with TRBJ2-7, with unresolved D. Trimming shortened V by 9 bases and J by 3 bases, and 19 bases separated the two germline ends. Germline V lookup: CDR1 SGHRS, CDR2 YFSETQ. The CDR3 sequence is 14 residues long. Here the CDR3 reads CAILLLSRRYEQYF. CDR3 DNA sequence: TGCGCCATTTTGTTATTGTCCCGCCGCTACGAGCAGTACTTC.

CDR3 sequence reads: CASTTVATSYNEQFF. The CDR3 coding sequence is TGTGCCAGCACCACCGTGGCGACGTCCTACAATGAGCAGTTCTTC. This chain connects TRBV6-5 to TRBJ2-1; D ambiguous. V lost 7 bases to trimming and J lost 1 base, with 14 bases between them. The CDR3 length is 15 residues. Germline assignment: CDR1 MNHEY and CDR2 SVGAGI.

This chain links TRBV6-6 with TRBJ1-4; TRBD1 is a possible D gene (5 bases). Germline lookup yields CDR1 MNHNY and CDR2 SVGAGI (reference sequence). V dropped 2 bases and J dropped 7 bases, with 17 bases sitting between them. This CDR3 is 16 amino acids long. CDR3 sequence (DNA): TGTGCCAGCAGTTACGCTCCGGGGACGGGGATTGAAAAACTGTTTTTT. Protein product: CASSYAPGTGIEKLFF.

The chain uses TRBV10-2 and TRBJ2-7; possibly TRBD2 for D (6 bases). Germline V gene data show CDR1 as WSHSY and CDR2 as SAAADI. The V and J ends lost 10 bases and 2 bases respectively, with 15 bases between them. The CDR3 has 13 residues. CDR3 bases: TGCGCCACCACCGGGACTGTGGCCTACGAGCAGTACTTC. Translated: CATTGTVAYEQYF.

V is TRBV18 and J is TRBJ1-3; D call uncertain. V was cut by 0 bases and J by 4 bases, with 10 bases left in between. Germline V gene lookup returns CDR1 KGHSH and CDR2 LQKENI. This CDR3 is 15 amino acids long. The DNA for the CDR3 is TGTGCCAGCTCACCACCAGGGCGGAAAGGAAACACCATATATTTT. This encodes CASSPPGRKGNTIYF.

The chain combines TRBV28 with TRBJ1-2; TRBD1 matches 7 bases. This CDR3 is 15 amino acids long. The V segment lost 4 bases and the J segment 8 bases; nucleotides outside the gene matches: 13. Germline loops: CDR1 MDHEN, CDR2 SYDVKM. CDR3 region: CASSSENRGGGGYTF. The CDR3 DNA is TGTGCCAGCAGTTCCGAAAACAGGGGCGGTGGAGGCTACACCTTC.

This clone was detected only once. The V gene is TRBV10-3, the J gene TRBJ1-6, with D tentatively TRBD1 (5 bases). Trimming cost V 3 bases and J 9 bases, with 15 bases left between them. CDR3 size: 15 residues. The germline gives CDR1 ENHRY, CDR2 SYGVKD. The CDR3 loop reads CAISEGAGPTSPLHF. Here the CDR3 DNA reads TGTGCCATCAGTGAAGGGGCAGGGCCTACTTCACCCCTCCACTTT.

The chain combines TRBV6-6 with TRBJ2-7, with D perhaps matching TRBD1 or TRBD2 (5 bases each). CDR3 size: 11 residues. Germline V gene data show CDR1 as MNHNY and CDR2 as SVGAGI (reference sequence). Trimming removed 5 bases at V and 3 bases at J, with 5 bases between. This chain's CDR3 is CASSGGYEQYF. CDR3 coding DNA: TGTGCCAGCAGTGGGGGCTACGAGCAGTACTTC.

This clone is a singleton in its sample. This chain connects TRBV9 to TRBJ2-5; D is tentatively TRBD1 or TRBD2 (6 bases each). This CDR3 comprises 16 residues. Germline CDR1 SGDLS, CDR2 YYNGEE. Trimming stripped 0 bases from V and 4 bases from J, with 16 bases between. The CDR3 DNA follows: TGTGCCAGCAGCGTAGCTGGGGGCGGGGCAGGAGAGACCCAGTACTTC. This codes for CASSVAGGGAGETQYF.

The CDR3 reads CASRGPAGGYNEQFF. In nucleotides, the CDR3 is TGCGCCAGCCGGGGGCCAGCGGGGGGCTACAATGAGCAGTTCTTC. The chain is built from TRBV10-2 and TRBJ2-1, with 9 bases aligning to TRBD2. The germline V gene has CDR1 WSHSY and CDR2 SAAADI. This CDR3 contains 15 residues. V lost 8 bases to trimming and J lost 3 bases; unmatched junction nucleotides: 8.

This clone was detected once. The rearrangement joins TRBV6-5 to TRBJ1-2, with D uncertain. V shed 4 bases and J shed 8 bases, with 8 bases lying between them. Germline CDR1 is MNHEY and CDR2 is SVGAGI. The CDR3 runs 11 residues. CDR3 loop: CASSWEGGYTF. The CDR3 DNA sequence: TGTGCCAGCAGTTGGGAGGGAGGCTACACCTTC.

This sequence joins TRBV2 and TRBJ2-7; 10 positions agree with TRBD2. The V gene's germline CDR1 is SNHLY and CDR2 FYNNEI. After removal of 8 bases from V and 2 bases from J, the junction contained 3 bases not matched to a gene. The CDR3 sequence is 13 residues long. The DNA of the CDR3 is TGTGCCAGCCTAGCGGGGGCGGCCTACGAGCAGTACTTC. Protein: CASLAGAAYEQYF.

The rearrangement uses TRBV30 and TRBJ1-2; D perhaps matches TRBD1 (5 bases). V lost 1 base and J 6 bases, leaving 18 bases between the germline ends. CDR1 is GTSNPN, CDR2 SVGIG, per germline (reference sequence). CDR3 length: 15 residues. DNA for the CDR3: TGTGCCTGGAGTGGTACTATGCGGGGACGAGATGGCTACACCTTC. Translated: CAWSGTMRGRDGYTF.

The rearrangement uses TRBV5-4 and TRBJ2-2, with D possibly being TRBD1 (5 bases). Trimming cost V 5 bases and J 0 bases, with 14 bases left between them. CDR1 is SGHNT, CDR2 YYREEE, per germline (reference sequence). The CDR3 contains 16 residues. The CDR3 region is CASREGVAANTGELFF. CDR3 DNA: TGTGCCAGCAGGGAAGGGGTGGCGGCGAACACCGGGGAGCTGTTTTTT.